These 16 T cell receptor beta chains were all obtained from the same sample, sequenced in a study of cytomegalovirus exposure and HLA in healthy donors. Assay: immunoSEQ multiplex PCR; the TCRdb copy retains only in-frame clones and omits some. The table lists 45,000 to 65,000 clones, approximately 90% of them singletons. Sequencing was done on a sample of PBMCs. Receptors were obtained from a woman under 30 in good health and CMV-seropositive.

The rearrangement uses TRBV5-1 and TRBJ2-7; 8 nucleotides agree with TRBD1. CDR3 length equals 14 residues. V was pared by 0 bases and J by 5 bases, with 4 bases of the junction left unmatched. CDR1 is SGHRS, CDR2 YFSETQ, per germline. CDR3 bases: TGCGCCAGCAGCTTGGCACAGGGGGACCACGAGCAGTACTTC. As protein: CASSLAQGDHEQYF. The variable domain in full, with the rest retrieved from reference TRBV5-1 and TRBJ2-7, is KAGVTQTPRYLIKTRGQQVTLSCSPISGHRSVSWYQQTPGQGLQFLFEYFSETQRNKGNFPGRFSGRQFSNSRSEMNVSTLELGDSALYLCASSLAQGDHEQYFGPGTRLTVT.

This rearrangement joins TRBV6-5 to TRBJ1-1, with D perhaps TRBD1 (5 bases). Looked up from germline, CDR1 is MNHEY and CDR2 is SVGAGI. The CDR3 is made up of 13 amino acids. V lost 5 bases, J lost 1 base, and 8 bases lay in between. The CDR3, as DNA: TGTGCCAGCAGTCACCAGGGGAACACTGAAGCTTTCTTT. Its protein is CASSHQGNTEAFF.

The chain joins TRBV5-1 to TRBJ2-5; weak D call: TRBD2 (6 bases). The CDR3 length is 15 residues. Germline loops: CDR1 SGHRS, CDR2 YFSETQ. Trimming shortened V by 0 bases and J by 3 bases, and 12 bases separated the two germline ends. The CDR3 nucleotides read TGCGCCAGCAGCTTGGACGGACTAACAGAAGAGACCCAGTACTTC. Residues: CASSLDGLTEETQYF.

This chain joins TRBV9 and TRBJ2-7; a weak D match, TRBD1 (6 bases). This CDR3 spans 16 amino acids. V shed 2 bases and J shed 5 bases, with 20 bases lying between them. Looked up from germline, CDR1 is SGDLS and CDR2 is YYNGEE. CDR3 bases: TGTGCCAGCAGCGTCTCGGGACAAGTCAAGGTTCACGAGCAGTACTTC. Its translation is CASSVSGQVKVHEQYF.

This chain connects TRBV27 to TRBJ2-2; 8 bases fit TRBD2. V shed 4 bases and J 6 bases; nucleotides not matched to a gene: 4. Germline CDR1 is MNHEY and CDR2 is SMNVEV (reference sequence). The CDR3 is 14 residues long. CDR3 region: CASSSGLGPGELFF. The CDR3 DNA reads TGTGCCAGCAGTTCGGGACTAGGTCCCGGGGAGCTGTTTTTT.

This clone was found once. The genes are TRBV6-4 and TRBJ1-6; D not resolved. V was pared by 6 bases and J by 7 bases, with 16 bases between. Germline-derived CDR1 and CDR2 are MRHNA and SNTAGT. CDR3 length: 15 amino acids. Written as DNA, the CDR3 is TGTGCCAGCAGGGCGGAGGCGCAGAGAAATTCACCCCTCCACTTT. Translated, it gives CASRAEAQRNSPLHF.

V usage is TRBV5-1 and J usage is TRBJ2-3, with D unresolved. There are 13 residues in the CDR3. Trimming pared 0 bases from V and 5 bases from J, leaving 7 bases between. Germline V gives CDR1 SGHRS, CDR2 YFSETQ. CDR3 protein: CASSLEAGDTQYF. The CDR3 DNA sequence: TGCGCCAGCAGCTTGGAAGCTGGAGATACGCAGTATTTT.

This sequence joins TRBV5-1 and TRBJ2-1; TRBD1 is a possible D gene (6 bases). The germline V gene has CDR1 SGHRS and CDR2 YFSETQ. The CDR3 contains 13 residues. V shed 7 bases and J shed 3 bases, with 11 bases lying between them. CDR3 nucleotide sequence: TGCGCCAGCTGGGGACATAACTACAATGAGCAGTTCTTC. This codes for CASWGHNYNEQFF.

This chain connects TRBV9 to TRBJ2-2; 10 nucleotides line up with TRBD1. The CDR3 totals 14 residues. Looked up from germline, CDR1 is SGDLS and CDR2 is YYNGEE. The V segment lost 7 bases and the J segment 4 bases; nucleotides outside the gene matches: 4. The CDR3 loop reads CASGRDRGTGELFF. CDR3 sequence (DNA): TGTGCCAGCGGAAGGGACAGGGGCACCGGGGAGCTGTTTTTT.

The chain has TRBV7-3 and TRBJ2-1; the match to TRBD2 covers 8 bases. Trimming removed 5 bases from V and 3 bases from J; junction bases left unmatched: 9. Germline loops: CDR1 SGHTA, CDR2 FQGTGA. The CDR3 length is 16 residues. CDR3 in amino acids: CASSVHTSGGYNEQFF. In DNA, the CDR3 is TGTGCCAGCAGCGTACACACAAGCGGGGGCTACAATGAGCAGTTCTTC.

This clone was picked up one time. CDR3 nucleotide sequence: TGTGCCAGCAGGGGTAGCGGGGGCGGGTCCTACAATGAGCAGTTCTTC. Protein: CASRGSGGGSYNEQFF. V and J are TRBV5-4 and TRBJ2-1, with 9 bases lining up with TRBD2. This CDR3 spans 16 amino acids. Germline CDR1 and CDR2: SGHNT and YYREEE (reference sequence). With V trimmed by 5 bases and J by 1 base, 7 bases remained unmatched. The full variable domain, completed using reference TRBV5-4 and TRBJ2-1, is ETGVTQSPTHLIKTRGQQVTLRCSSQSGHNTVSWYQQALGQGPQFIFQYYREEENGRGNFPPRFSGLQFPNYSSELNVNALELDDSALYLCASRGSGGGSYNEQFFGPGTRLTVL.

The chain carries TRBV6-5 and TRBJ2-7, with TRBD1 matching over 10 bases. The CDR3 extends over 15 amino acids. V lost 6 bases, J lost 4 bases, and 9 bases stayed unmatched. CDR1 and CDR2 from the germline V gene are MNHEY and SVGAGI. This chain's CDR3 is CASRLGQGGFYEQYF. For the CDR3, the DNA is TGTGCCAGCAGACTCGGACAGGGGGGATTTTACGAGCAGTACTTC.

This rearrangement joins TRBV5-4 to TRBJ2-7; 9 bases match TRBD1. The germline CDR1 and CDR2 sequences are SGHNT and YYREEE (reference sequence). V shed 0 bases, J shed 5 bases, and the junction held 6 bases outside the gene matches. The CDR3 is 15 residues long. In DNA form, the CDR3 reads TGTGCCAGCAGCTTGGCCGGGACAGGGTACCACGAGCAGTACTTC. Translating it yields CASSLAGTGYHEQYF.

The rearrangement links TRBV13 to TRBJ1-1; 7 nucleotides match TRBD1. The CDR3 loop spans 14 amino acids. The ends lost 3 bases at V and 5 bases at J; junction bases unmatched: 6. Germline V CDR1 and CDR2: PRHDT, FYEKMQ (reference sequence). This chain's CDR3 is CASSFGTVGTEAFF. In DNA, the CDR3 is TGTGCCAGCAGCTTCGGGACAGTAGGGACTGAAGCTTTCTTT. Together with reference TRBV13 and TRBJ1-1, the CDR3 gives the full variable domain: AAGVIQSPRHLIKEKRETATLKCYPIPRHDTVYWYQQGPGQDPQFLISFYEKMQSDKGSIPDRFSAQQFSDYHSELNMSSLELGDSALYFCASSFGTVGTEAFFGQGTRLTVV.

V gene TRBV12-5 combines with J gene TRBJ2-2, with 9 bases lining up with TRBD1. The CDR3 has 18 residues. J lost 1 base, V lost 4 bases, and 10 bases had no gene match. Germline CDR1 and CDR2: LGHNT and FRNRAP. CDR3 loop: CASGSIRDRDRNTGELFF. In nucleotides, the CDR3 is TGTGCTAGTGGTTCAATTCGGGACAGGGATCGGAACACCGGGGAGCTGTTTTTT.

The chain has TRBV27 and TRBJ1-2; 8 nucleotides agree with TRBD1. CDR1 and CDR2 from the germline V gene are MNHEY and SMNVEV (reference sequence). V lost 6 bases and J lost 8; bases outside the gene matches: 11. There are 14 residues in the CDR3. CDR3 nucleotide sequence: TGTGCCAGCAGGCCTCATGGACAGGGCATAGGCTACACCTTC. Its protein is CASRPHGQGIGYTF.